The sample holds a few counts of the clone carrying this T cell receptor beta chain. Its antigen is not identified. The CDR3 runs 14 residues. The germline V gene encodes CDR1 SGHTA and CDR2 FQGNSA. V lost 1 base and J 0 bases, leaving 6 bases between the germline ends. The entry originates in a study of T cell repertoires in cytomegalovirus infection. On the study more broadly: Public signatures in TCR beta pointed to CMV infection and matching HLA type. Study observations and caveats: In two of eight donors, the top clonotype was HLA-C-restricted CMV-specific. Totalled public TCR beta family frequency picked out people who carried CMV plus the relevant HLA.

TCRdb passed the reads through MiXCR, listing each CDR3 protein once. This sample has about 150,000 distinct CDR3 sequences; less than 25% occur once, and the top ten carry 10% to 11%. The sequenced sample consisted of PBMCs. This clonotype was sampled from a human donor in good health (CMV status not recorded). Some clones in this sample may be carry-over from other donors' samples. V usage is TRBV7-2 and J usage is TRBJ1-1; no clear D. For the CDR3, the DNA is TGTGCCAGCAGCTTAGAGCGTTTGAACACTGAAGCTTTCTTT. Translation gives CASSLERLNTEAFF. The variable domain in full, completed from reference TRBV7-2 and TRBJ1-1, reads GAGVSQSPSNKVTEKGKDVELRCDPISGHTALYWYRQSLGQGLEFLIYFQGNSAPDKSGLPSDRFSAERTGGSVSTLTIQRTQQEDSAVYLCASSLERLNTEAFFGQGTRLTVV.